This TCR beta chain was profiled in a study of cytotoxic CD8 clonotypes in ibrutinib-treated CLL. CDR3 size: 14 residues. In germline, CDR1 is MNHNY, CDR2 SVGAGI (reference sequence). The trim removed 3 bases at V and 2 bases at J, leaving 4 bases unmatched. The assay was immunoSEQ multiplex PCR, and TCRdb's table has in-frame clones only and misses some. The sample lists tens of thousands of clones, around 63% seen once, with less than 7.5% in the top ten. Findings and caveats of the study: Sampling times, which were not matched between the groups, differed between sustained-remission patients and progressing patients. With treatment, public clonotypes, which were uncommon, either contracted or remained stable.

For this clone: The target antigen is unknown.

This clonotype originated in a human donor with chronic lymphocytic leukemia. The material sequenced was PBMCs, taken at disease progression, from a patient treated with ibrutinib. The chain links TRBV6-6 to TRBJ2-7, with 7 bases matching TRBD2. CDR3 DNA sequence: TGTGCCAGCAGTTATCTCGGGAGGACCTACGAGCAGTACTTC. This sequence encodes CASSYLGRTYEQYF.